A selection of T cell receptor beta chains follows, all from one sample in a study of naive and memory T cell subsets. TCRdb itself ran the UMI-ligation and nested PCR reads through MiXCR, one entry per CDR3 protein. The top ten clones hold approximately 21% of a sample with over 20,000 distinct CDR3 sequences, over 7% of them seen once. Specimen: central memory CD8+ T cells from blood. Receptors originate from a human donor in good health. Each CDR3 is given with its conserved first and last residue.

>TRBV4-1|TRBJ2-3
CASSQDGPTTDTQYF
>TRBV28|TRBJ2-1
CASSLAGGTNEQFF
>TRBV6-2/TRBV6-3|TRBJ2-3
CASSYRGRRIGFTDTQYF
>TRBV30|TRBJ1-4
CAWSQTGQENEKLFF
>TRBV9|TRBJ2-1
CASSETPSHEQFF
>TRBV6-2/TRBV6-3|TRBJ2-1
CASSYPGLAYEQFF
>TRBV20-1|TRBJ1-6
CSARDLLGQDNSPLHF
>TRBV7-3|TRBJ2-7
CASSLGTGAFYEQYF
>TRBV4-1|TRBJ2-7
CASSQTTGPLYEQYF
>TRBV30|TRBJ2-1
CAWSEGRIPIF
>TRBV7-8|TRBJ1-2
CASSSDRGIDLDGYTF
>TRBV28|TRBJ1-2
CASTNPGVPYGYTF
>TRBV28|TRBJ1-1
CASSLFGKYTEAFF
>TRBV10-2|TRBJ1-1
CASKVNGGTEAFF
>TRBV19|TRBJ2-7
CASSIAGIKGEQYF
>TRBV28|TRBJ2-1
CASSSGTGASNEQFF
>TRBV20-1|TRBJ2-1
CSASAFSLYYNEQFF
>TRBV9|TRBJ2-1
CASSLGQWLGNEQFF
>TRBV11-2|TRBJ2-1
CASRPGTGHNEQFF
>TRBV4-1|TRBJ2-1
CASSRQPAGGPNPEQFF
>TRBV7-9|TRBJ1-4
CASSFPDRGTNEKLFF
>TRBV19|TRBJ2-5
CASRGAGWGETQYF
>TRBV20-1|TRBJ2-3
CSASGTSEIDTQYF
>TRBV7-9|TRBJ2-2
CASSPPGTANTGELFF
>TRBV9|TRBJ1-2
CASSVDSAVDYGYTF
>TRBV11-2|TRBJ1-4
CASRRFGTAVNEKLFF
>TRBV27|TRBJ2-7
CASSRTGRTKYF
>TRBV4-3|TRBJ2-1
CASSQGTSGTSYNEQFF
>TRBV4-1|TRBJ1-2
CASSPWTGTHYGYTF
>TRBV24-1|TRBJ2-1
CATRLGNEQFF
>TRBV6-2/TRBV6-3|TRBJ2-3
CASNPGTAHTDTQYF
>TRBV5-1|TRBJ2-1
CASSALQGKTYNEQFF
>TRBV28|TRBJ2-7
CASSRDRWDEQYF
>TRBV27|TRBJ1-3
CASSLAHSGNTIYF
>TRBV9|TRBJ2-7
CASNKGGPAYEQYF
>TRBV5-1|TRBJ1-1
CASSLNTEAFF
>TRBV12-3/TRBV12-4|TRBJ1-5
CASRTGGSNQPQHF
>TRBV20-1|TRBJ2-7
CSARDLAHNGFEQYF
>TRBV12-3/TRBV12-4|TRBJ1-1
CASNRGLGTEAFF
>TRBV9|TRBJ2-7
CASSPRTSYEQYF
>TRBV12-3/TRBV12-4|TRBJ2-3
CASSFLVAGRTDTQYF
>TRBV5-1|TRBJ2-1
CASSLDYGTGGYNEQFF
>TRBV28|TRBJ2-7
CASSSPSGTPIDSYEQYF
>TRBV6-1|TRBJ2-3
CASSEGEMDTQYF
>TRBV28|TRBJ2-1
CASTLRTNYNEQFF
>TRBV6-1|TRBJ2-7
CASSEYYSYEQYF
>TRBV27|TRBJ2-7
CASAMSGTGGEQYF
>TRBV20-1|TRBJ2-2
CSASETSTDTGELFF
>TRBV7-8|TRBJ1-6
CASSLEGSSYNSPLHF
>TRBV9|TRBJ2-2
CASSVGNAHEELFF
>TRBV5-6|TRBJ1-1
CASSLGEAEAFF